The 31 T cell receptor beta chains listed next were all sequenced from one sample in a study of human T cells and chemical hapten exposure. Attachment of unique molecular identifiers to individual cDNA molecules was performed in the library. TCRdb processed the reads anew with MiXCR; each CDR3 protein has one entry. The sample lists about 120,000 distinct CDR3 sequences, 6.5% to 10% occurring once. RNA extraction used unfractionated whole blood as the source of total RNA. Sequencing was done on a sample of whole blood. These receptors all stem from a human donor in good health. Some clones in this sample may be carry-over from other donors' samples.

The V gene is TRBV12-3 or TRBV12-4, the J gene TRBJ2-7; D not resolved. The V and J ends lost 1 base and 3 bases respectively, with 10 bases between them. This CDR3 contains 14 residues. The CDR3 region is CASSLGATGYEQYF. The DNA of the CDR3 is TGTGCCAGCAGTTTAGGCGCAACTGGCTACGAGCAGTACTTC.

The chain combines TRBV7-8 with TRBJ1-5; 10 bases are a match to TRBD1. Unmatched junction bases numbered 9, after V lost 1 base and J lost 6 bases. This CDR3 region has 17 residues. From germline, CDR1 is SGHVS and CDR2 FQNEAQ. This CDR3 reads CASSLGSGTGVRQPQHF. CDR3 DNA sequence: TGTGCCAGCAGCTTAGGAAGCGGGACAGGGGTGCGTCAGCCCCAGCATTTT. Variable domain in full (rest from reference TRBV7-8 and TRBJ1-5): GAGVSQSPRYKVAKRGQDVALRCDPISGHVSLFWYQQALGQGPEFLTYFQNEAQLDKSGLPSDRFFAERPEGSVSTLKIQRTQQEDSAVYLCASSLGSGTGVRQPQHFGDGTRLSIL.

Ten or more counts support this clonotype. The genes are TRBV9 and TRBJ2-7; 12 nucleotides agree with TRBD2. This CDR3 has 13 amino acids. Germline-derived CDR1 and CDR2 are SGDLS and YYNGEE. J lost 5 bases, V lost 3 bases, and 0 bases had no gene match. CDR3 in DNA: TGTGCCAGCAGCGGGACTAGCGGGAACGAGCAGTACTTC. Translated: CASSGTSGNEQYF. The full variable domain, rest sourced from reference TRBV9 and TRBJ2-7, is DSGVTQTPKHLITATGQRVTLRCSPRSGDLSVYWYQQSLDQGLQFLIQYYNGEERAKGNILERFSAQQFPDLHSELNLSSLELGDSALYFCASSGTSGNEQYFGPGTRLTVT.

This clonotype appeared many times. The chain carries TRBV20-1 and TRBJ1-5, with D hard to call. This CDR3 region has 13 residues. Germline V CDR1 and CDR2: DFQATT, SNEGSKA (reference sequence). V was pared by 0 bases and J by 9 bases, with 12 bases between. CDR3 in amino acids: CSARDPAGWPQHF. The CDR3 region has the DNA TGCAGTGCTAGAGATCCCGCGGGGTGGCCCCAGCATTTT.

The table lists this clonotype with a count of one. This sequence may be a read error, since a much larger clone differs from it by one base. This chain uses TRBV12-3 or TRBV12-4 with TRBJ1-5, with no clear D. The V and J ends lost 6 bases and 9 bases respectively, with 18 bases between them. The CDR3 contains 14 residues. Here the CDR3 reads CASSIMRESLPQHF. In DNA form, the CDR3 reads TGTGCCAGCAGCATTATGAGGGAAAGTCTGCCCCAGCATTTT.

This clonotype appeared a few times. The chain is built from TRBV6-5 and TRBJ2-1; weak D call: TRBD1 (6 bases). Trimming removed 0 bases at V and 3 bases at J, with 12 bases between. CDR3 length equals 16 residues. Germline lookup yields CDR1 MNHEY and CDR2 SVGAGI. CDR3 bases: TGTGCCAGCAGTTACTCGGGACACATACTCTACAATGAGCAGTTCTTC. Translated: CASSYSGHILYNEQFF.

The table lists this clonotype with many counts. The CDR3 nucleotides read TGCGCCAGCAGCCAAGATCCAGATATGAACACTGAAGCTTTCTTT. Its translation: CASSQDPDMNTEAFF. This chain connects TRBV4-3 to TRBJ1-1; no firm D call. V was cut by 0 bases and J by 0 bases, with 8 bases left in between. The CDR3 spans 15 residues. Per germline, CDR1 LGHNA and CDR2 YSLEER.

This clonotype was counted many times. This sequence joins TRBV6-2 or TRBV6-3 and TRBJ1-5; D may be TRBD1 (6 bases). Germline V CDR1 and CDR2: MNHEY, SVGEGT. The CDR3 loop spans 15 amino acids. V lost 2 bases and J 7 bases, leaving 15 bases between the germline ends. The CDR3 region is CASSYKGGFKQPQHF. CDR3 coding DNA: TGTGCCAGCAGTTACAAGGGGGGCTTTAAGCAGCCCCAGCATTTT.

This clonotype has a handful of counts. The rearrangement links TRBV25-1 to TRBJ2-2; D possibly matches TRBD1 or TRBD2 (5 bases each). This CDR3 has 14 residues. Germline lookup yields CDR1 MGHDK and CDR2 SYGVNS. Trimming stripped 2 bases from V and 6 bases from J, with 10 bases between. This CDR3 is CASSEIGGAGELFF. In DNA, the CDR3 is TGTGCCAGCAGTGAAATTGGGGGAGCCGGGGAGCTGTTTTTT.

At least ten counts were recorded for this clonotype. The rearrangement links TRBV5-1 to TRBJ2-2, with D hard to call. This CDR3 contains 14 residues. Trimming shortened V by 0 bases and J by 1 base, and 4 bases separated the two germline ends. The V gene's germline CDR1 is SGHRS and CDR2 YFSETQ. The CDR3 region is CASSLDRNTGELFF. CDR3 DNA sequence: TGCGCCAGCAGCTTGGACAGGAACACCGGGGAGCTGTTTTTT.

This clonotype occurred a few times. The chain uses TRBV12-3 or TRBV12-4 and TRBJ2-2; a possible D gene is TRBD1 (6 bases). V lost 6 bases and J lost 1, with 12 bases in between. The CDR3 consists of 15 residues. CDR3 amino acids: CASREQGLNTGELFF. In DNA form, the CDR3 reads TGTGCCAGCAGGGAACAGGGATTGAACACCGGGGAGCTGTTTTTT.

This clonotype was detected only a few times. The chain couples TRBV18 to TRBJ2-7; 9 positions match TRBD2. V was clipped by 3 bases and J by 1 base; unmatched bases: 4. The CDR3 runs to 15 residues. Germline V gene sequence: CDR1 KGHSH, CDR2 LQKENI. The CDR3 DNA follows: TGTGCCAGCTCACCGAGCAGCGGGGGGTCCTACGAGCAGTACTTC. This encodes CASSPSSGGSYEQYF.

This clonotype was picked up a small number of times. V and J are TRBV7-2 and TRBJ2-4; 11 positions match TRBD2. J was trimmed by 10 bases and V by 0 bases; bases with no gene match: 11. CDR3 size: 17 residues. Germline-derived CDR1 and CDR2 are SGHTA and FQGNSA. The CDR3 loop reads CASSLAGGSGGAGIQYF. The DNA of the CDR3 is TGTGCCAGCAGCTTAGCGGGAGGTAGCGGGGGGGCCGGGATTCAGTACTTC.

This clonotype was seen ten or more times. This chain joins TRBV29-1 and TRBJ2-7, with D uncertain. The V end lost 4 bases, the J end lost 4 bases, and 8 bases lay between the germline ends. The germline CDR1 and CDR2 sequences are SQVTM and ANQGSEA. This CDR3 region has 11 residues. The CDR3 is CSVARSYEQYF. CDR3 in DNA: TGCAGCGTTGCCCGAAGTTACGAGCAGTACTTC.

This clonotype appeared a few times. V is TRBV5-1 and J is TRBJ2-1, with TRBD2 matching over 9 bases. Germline assignment: CDR1 SGHRS and CDR2 YFSETQ. Germline trimming cut 4 bases from V and 7 bases from J; bases unmatched to any gene: 12. The CDR3 spans 16 residues. CDR3 sequence reads: CASSENLLAGSNEQFF. The CDR3 nucleotides read TGCGCCAGCAGCGAAAACCTCCTAGCGGGGTCGAATGAGCAGTTCTTC.

The chain joins TRBV7-6 to TRBJ2-1, with TRBD1 matching 9 bases. The germline V gene has CDR1 SGHVS and CDR2 FNYEAQ. This CDR3 comprises 14 residues. The V and J ends lost 0 bases and 6 bases, in that order; junction bases with no gene match: 0. DNA for the CDR3: TGTGCCAGCAGCTTAGCGACAGGGGGCAATGAGCAGTTCTTC. It encodes CASSLATGGNEQFF.

The chain carries TRBV2 and TRBJ2-7, with 8 bases that match TRBD2. Germline values: CDR1 SNHLY, CDR2 FYNNEI. CDR3 length: 13 residues. The junction had 6 bases not matched to a gene; V was cut back by 8 bases and J by 3 bases. CDR3 coding DNA: TGTGCCAGCTTTTCACGGGAGGGCTACGAGCAGTACTTC. Amino acid sequence: CASFSREGYEQYF. The full variable domain, its missing parts supplied by reference TRBV2 and TRBJ2-7, is EPEVTQTPSHQVTQMGQEVILRCVPISNHLYFYWYRQILGQKVEFLVSFYNNEISEKSEIFDDQFSVERPDGSNFTLKIRSTKLEDSAMYFCASFSREGYEQYFGPGTRLTVT.

This clonotype was detected a few times. The rearrangement joins TRBV10-3 to TRBJ2-2; 9 bases align to TRBD2. Germline loops: CDR1 ENHRY, CDR2 SYGVKD. The CDR3 is made up of 15 amino acids. Trimming cost V 8 bases and J 5 bases; bases outside gene matches: 9. The CDR3: CAIGTSLRGTGELFF. The CDR3 DNA is TGTGCCATCGGGACTAGCTTGAGAGGGACCGGGGAGCTGTTTTTT.

This chain uses TRBV18 with TRBJ2-5, with TRBD1 as a possible D gene (6 bases). In germline, CDR1 is KGHSH, CDR2 LQKENI. This CDR3 has 14 residues. V dropped 2 bases and J dropped 6 bases, with 13 bases sitting between them. The DNA of the CDR3 is TGTGCCAGCTCACCATACAGGGTGGAGAAGACCCAGTACTTC. Protein sequence: CASSPYRVEKTQYF.

This clonotype has just a few counts. The J gene is TRBJ2-7, the V gene TRBV4-3, with 10 nucleotides matching TRBD2. CDR3 length equals 16 residues. V was pared by 0 bases and J by 1 base, with 3 bases of the junction left unmatched. From germline, CDR1 is LGHNA and CDR2 YSLEER. The CDR3 bases are TGCGCCAGCAGCCAAGAAGCTAGCGGGGGTTCCTACGAGCAGTACTTC. Translation gives CASSQEASGGSYEQYF.

This clonotype was detected only a few times. This chain links TRBV7-9 with TRBJ2-7; TRBD1 is a possible D gene (6 bases). Germline V gives CDR1 SEHNR, CDR2 FQNEAQ (reference sequence). The V end lost 5 bases, the J end lost 7 bases, and 15 bases lay between the germline ends. The CDR3 is made up of 13 amino acids. CDR3 protein: CASSPAPGVEQYF. CDR3 nucleotide sequence: TGTGCCAGCAGCCCCGCCCCAGGGGTTGAGCAGTACTTC.

In this sample, this clonotype turned up many times. The V call is TRBV7-2, the J call TRBJ1-5, with D uncertain. Trimming shortened V by 5 bases and J by 2 bases, and 7 bases separated the two germline ends. Germline V gives CDR1 SGHTA, CDR2 FQGNSA. The CDR3 consists of 13 residues. CDR3 nucleotides: TGTGCCAGCAGCCCCCTGGGCAATCAGCCCCAGCATTTT. Translation: CASSPLGNQPQHF.

This clonotype was observed a few times. The rearrangement links TRBV6-6 to TRBJ2-1, with D possibly called TRBD1 or TRBD2 (5 bases each). CDR1 is MNHNY, CDR2 SVGAGI, per germline (reference sequence). V dropped 2 bases and J dropped 10 bases, with 9 bases sitting between them. This CDR3 comprises 12 residues. The CDR3, as DNA: TGTGCCAGCAGTTACGGGGGACGGGAGCAGTTCTTC. Its protein product is CASSYGGREQFF.

This clonotype has ten or more counts. CDR3 coding DNA: TGTGCCAGCAGCTTAGGACAGTTTAATGAAAAACTGTTTTTT. Its translation is CASSLGQFNEKLFF. The chain is built from TRBV7-6 and TRBJ1-4; tentatively, D is TRBD1 (5 bases). V shed 1 base and J shed 4 bases, with 7 bases lying between them. The CDR3 totals 14 residues. CDR1 SGHVS and CDR2 FNYEAQ come from the germline V gene.

In its sample, this clonotype was seen a few times. The chain employs TRBV9 and TRBJ1-1, with D maybe TRBD1 (6 bases). Germline V gene data show CDR1 as SGDLS and CDR2 as YYNGEE. Trimming stripped 0 bases from V and 4 bases from J, with 13 bases between. There are 15 residues in the CDR3. The CDR3 sequence: CASSVGGGFGTEAFF. CDR3 bases: TGTGCCAGCAGCGTAGGCGGGGGCTTTGGCACTGAAGCTTTCTTT.

At least ten counts were recorded for this clonotype. The chain couples TRBV6-5 to TRBJ2-7; 7 bases fit TRBD1. Germline loops: CDR1 MNHEY, CDR2 SVGAGI. V lost 7 bases and J lost 2; bases outside the gene matches: 5. CDR3 length equals 13 residues. Written as DNA, the CDR3 is TGTGCCAGCACCTCCGGGACAGCCTACGAGCAGTACTTC. Residues: CASTSGTAYEQYF.

In its sample, this clonotype ranks as medium-sized. The chain links TRBV4-3 to TRBJ2-1; 10 bases map to TRBD2. Germline V gene lookup returns CDR1 LGHNA and CDR2 YSLEER. J was trimmed by 3 bases and V by 0 bases; bases with no gene match: 2. This CDR3 comprises 16 residues. This CDR3 reads CASSQDASGGYNEQFF. For the CDR3, the DNA is TGCGCCAGCAGCCAAGACGCTAGCGGGGGCTACAATGAGCAGTTCTTC.

The chain recombines TRBV25-1 with TRBJ2-4, with TRBD1 as a possible D gene (6 bases). Per the germline V gene, CDR1 is MGHDK and CDR2 is SYGVNS. The CDR3 has 16 residues. V lost 3 bases and J lost 4, with 16 bases in between. The CDR3 region is CASSEAGGSPKNIQYF. CDR3 nucleotides: TGTGCCAGCAGTGAGGCTGGGGGCAGCCCTAAAAACATTCAGTACTTC.

Worth noting for this clonotype: A read error may explain this, as a much larger clone is one base away. The chain is built from TRBV28 and TRBJ2-5; a possible D gene is TRBD2 (6 bases). CDR1 MDHEN and CDR2 SYDVKM come from the germline V gene. The CDR3 length is 12 residues. DNA for the CDR3: TGTGCCAGCAGCGCTAGCGAGGAGACCCCGTACTTC. Translated, it gives CASSASEETPYF.

The chain has TRBV6-1 and TRBJ2-1; no firm D call. In germline, CDR1 is MNHNS, CDR2 SASEGT. The CDR3 runs 15 residues. The V end was cut by 3 bases, the J end by 0 bases, with 9 bases between. Here the CDR3 DNA reads TGTGCCAGCAGTGATAGGCGGAACTCCTACAATGAGCAGTTCTTC. Its protein is CASSDRRNSYNEQFF.

The rearrangement joins TRBV6-2 or TRBV6-3 to TRBJ1-1, with a possible D match to TRBD1 (6 bases). Germline V gene data show CDR1 as MNHEY and CDR2 as SVGEGT. Trimming left V 6 bases short and J 1 base short, with 12 bases between. The CDR3 length is 14 residues. CDR3: CASSQARGNTEAFF. CDR3 DNA: TGTGCCAGCAGCCAGGCCAGGGGGAACACTGAAGCTTTCTTT.